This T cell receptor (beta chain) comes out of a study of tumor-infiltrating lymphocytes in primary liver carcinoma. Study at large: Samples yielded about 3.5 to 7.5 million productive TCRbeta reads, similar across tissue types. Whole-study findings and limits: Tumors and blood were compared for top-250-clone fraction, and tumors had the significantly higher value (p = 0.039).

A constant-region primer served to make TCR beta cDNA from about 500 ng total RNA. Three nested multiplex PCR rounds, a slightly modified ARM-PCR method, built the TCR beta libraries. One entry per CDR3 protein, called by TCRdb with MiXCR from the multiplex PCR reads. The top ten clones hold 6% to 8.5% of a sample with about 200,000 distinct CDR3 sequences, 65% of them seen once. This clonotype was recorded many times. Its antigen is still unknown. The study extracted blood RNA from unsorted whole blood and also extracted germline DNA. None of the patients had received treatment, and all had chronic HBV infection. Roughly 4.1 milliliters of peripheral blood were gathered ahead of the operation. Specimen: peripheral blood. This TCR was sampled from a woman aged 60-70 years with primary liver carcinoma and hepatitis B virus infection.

CDR3 nucleotides: TGCAGCGTTGAAGAAGTGAAGCGGGGGGTACGAGGCTACACCTTC. Translated, it gives CSVEEVKRGVRGYTF. The V call is TRBV29-1, the J call TRBJ1-2; D may be TRBD1 (5 bases). The CDR3 has 15 residues. CDR1 is SQVTM and CDR2 is ANQGSEA in the germline V gene. Trimming took off 0 bases at V and 8 bases at J, with 19 bases between the two ends.